The TCR beta chain described here comes from a study of neurological immune-mediated disorders. As to time point: longitudinal time-point 1 (baseline). The making of cDNA relied on 5'RACE with 10-nucleotide random UMIs. Using its own MiXCR run on the 5' RACE reads, TCRdb lists one record per CDR3 protein. Altogether over 70,000 distinct CDR3 sequences are present, around 9.6% being singletons, with the ten largest covering more than 9%. Study-wide results and caveats: The study found the most TCR clonal expansion in HTLV-1-associated myelopathy and the least in multiple sclerosis, below healthy controls.

Comment on this clonotype: Its specificity is not known.

There are 15 residues in the CDR3. Germline trimming cut 2 bases from V and 6 bases from J; bases unmatched to any gene: 6. V is TRBV12-3 or TRBV12-4 and J is TRBJ1-5, with 8 bases fitting TRBD1. This sequence was found in a man aged 25 to 40 in good health. The material sequenced was PBMCs. This chain's CDR3 is CASSLSGQGAQPQHF. The CDR3, as DNA: TGTGCCAGCAGTTTAAGCGGACAGGGAGCTCAGCCCCAGCATTTT.